A single sample is the source of the 10 T cell receptor beta chains below, sequenced in a study of shared clonotypes between healthy human individuals (dated by TCRdb to 2019 to 2021). Receptors were amplified or captured by the immunoSEQ multiplex PCR assay. TCRdb mirrors the immuneACCESS table, restricted to in-frame sequences. Some clones are absent from its copies; in checked studies, under half trace to an unresolved V gene, and the reason for the others is unknown. The table for this sample lists 2,100,000 or so clones; under 97% of them were counted only once. Less than 0.15% of the sample rests with the top ten. Sequenced sample: naive CD4+ T cells sorted from blood. The cell subset or site label, read with the paper, signifies: CD45RA+ positively selected. The receptors originated from a man aged 18 to 30 in good health.

The chain joins TRBV19 to TRBJ2-2, with D perhaps matching TRBD1 or TRBD2 (5 bases each). The V end was cut by 8 bases, the J end by 0 bases, with 10 bases between. The germline V gene encodes CDR1 LNHDA and CDR2 SQIVND (reference sequence). This CDR3 spans 14 amino acids. The CDR3 region has the DNA TGTGCCAGTTGGGGACGGGCGAACACCGGGGAGCTGTTTTTT. It encodes CASWGRANTGELFF.

The rearrangement links TRBV2 to TRBJ1-6, with D maybe TRBD1 (5 bases). The CDR3 loop spans 15 amino acids. V lost 6 bases to trimming and J lost 8 bases, with 17 bases between them. Germline V gene sequence: CDR1 SNHLY, CDR2 FYNNEI. CDR3 DNA: TGTGCCAGCAGCACCCGGGGGAGTAATGATTCACCCCTCCACTTT. It translates to CASSTRGSNDSPLHF. The full variable domain, with the rest looked up from reference TRBV2 and TRBJ1-6, is EPEVTQTPSHQVTQMGQEVILRCVPISNHLYFYWYRQILGQKVEFLVSFYNNEISEKSEIFDDQFSVERPDGSNFTLKIRSTKLEDSAMYFCASSTRGSNDSPLHFGNGTRLTVT.

The chain joins TRBV19 to TRBJ1-1; D not resolved. Per germline, CDR1 LNHDA and CDR2 SQIVND (reference sequence). With 3 bases removed from V and 7 bases from J, the gap between germline ends came to 12 bases. The length of the CDR3 is 13 residues. For the CDR3, the DNA is TGTGCCAGTAGTATGGCTAGGTGGGTTGAAGCTTTCTTT. It yields the protein CASSMARWVEAFF. Full variable domain (rest looked up from reference TRBV19 and TRBJ1-1): DGGITQSPKYLFRKEGQNVTLSCEQNLNHDAMYWYRQDPGQGLRLIYYSQIVNDFQKGDIAEGYSVSREKKESFPLTVTSAQKNPTAFYLCASSMARWVEAFFGQGTRLTVV.

The chain employs TRBV7-9 and TRBJ1-2, with 8 bases aligning to TRBD1. V trimming: 5 bases; J trimming: 8 bases; junction bases outside the gene matches: 10. The CDR3 runs to 14 residues. The V gene's germline CDR1 is SEHNR and CDR2 FQNEAQ (reference sequence). The CDR3 nucleotides are TGTGCCAGCAGCCTGTTAGACAGGGGAAGCGGCTACACCTTC. This sequence encodes CASSLLDRGSGYTF.

This clone was counted once. At the DNA level, this CDR3 is encoded by other sequences in the same sample as well. The chain employs TRBV6-5 and TRBJ2-5; D remains ambiguous. This CDR3 comprises 12 residues. Germline V gives CDR1 MNHEY, CDR2 SVGAGI. V shed 2 bases and J shed 5 bases, with 6 bases lying between them. CDR3 nucleotide sequence: TGTGCCAGCAGTTACGGTGGCGAGACCCAGTACTTC. Amino acids: CASSYGGETQYF.

Concerning this clone itself: Distinct nucleotide sequences in the sample also encode this CDR3. The rearrangement links TRBV7-3 to TRBJ1-1; D is ambiguous. V was shortened by 1 base and J by 1 base, with 4 bases between the two germline ends. CDR1 and CDR2 from the germline V gene are SGHTA and FQGTGA. This CDR3 has 13 residues. The CDR3 DNA is TGTGCCAGCAGCTTAAATGGGAACACTGAAGCTTTCTTT. Its protein product is CASSLNGNTEAFF.

The chain uses TRBV4-3 and TRBJ1-6; D perhaps matches TRBD1 (5 bases). Germline assignment: CDR1 LGHNA and CDR2 YSLEER. The CDR3 runs to 20 residues. V gave up 3 bases and J gave up 0 bases, with 21 bases separating them. DNA for the CDR3: TGCGCCAGCAGCCAGGTAGCAAACCTGGGGGGGAGCTCCTATAATTCACCCCTCCACTTT. This gives the protein CASSQVANLGGSSYNSPLHF.

As to this clone: This CDR3 is also generated by other DNA sequences in the sample. V gene TRBV29-1 combines with J gene TRBJ2-3; weak D call: TRBD2 (5 bases). Germline CDR1 reads SQVTM; CDR2 reads ANQGSEA. V lost 0 bases and J lost 1, with 8 bases in between. The CDR3 runs 14 residues. The CDR3 loop is CSVEDAGRTDTQYF. In DNA form, the CDR3 reads TGCAGCGTTGAAGATGCGGGCCGCACAGATACGCAGTATTTT.

The chain recombines TRBV28 with TRBJ2-2, with D possibly TRBD1 on 6 matching bases. Germline V gene data show CDR1 as MDHEN and CDR2 as SYDVKM. Trimming took 7 bases from V and 2 from J, leaving 20 bases between them. This CDR3 has 17 residues. CDR3 sequence (DNA): TGTGCCAGCATCCCCTGGGCAGGGGCTAATAACACCGGGGAGCTGTTTTTT. Its protein is CASIPWAGANNTGELFF.

The chain employs TRBV2 and TRBJ2-1; D call uncertain. The CDR3 has 14 amino acids. V lost 7 bases and J lost 2, with 12 bases in between. Germline V CDR1 and CDR2: SNHLY, FYNNEI. CDR3 protein: CASNGLSAYNEQFF. CDR3 sequence (DNA): TGTGCCAGCAATGGTCTGTCAGCCTACAATGAGCAGTTCTTC.